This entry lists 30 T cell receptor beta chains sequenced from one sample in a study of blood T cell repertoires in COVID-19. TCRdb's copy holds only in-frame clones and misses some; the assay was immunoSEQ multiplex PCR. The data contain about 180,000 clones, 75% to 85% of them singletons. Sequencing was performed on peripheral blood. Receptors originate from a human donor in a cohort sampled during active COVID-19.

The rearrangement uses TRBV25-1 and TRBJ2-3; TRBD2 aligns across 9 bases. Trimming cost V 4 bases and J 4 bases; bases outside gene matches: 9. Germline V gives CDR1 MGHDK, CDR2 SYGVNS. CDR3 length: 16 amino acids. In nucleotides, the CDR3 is TGTGCCAGCAGTGCCCTAGCGGGAAGGGGACCAGATACGCAGTATTTT. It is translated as CASSALAGRGPDTQYF.

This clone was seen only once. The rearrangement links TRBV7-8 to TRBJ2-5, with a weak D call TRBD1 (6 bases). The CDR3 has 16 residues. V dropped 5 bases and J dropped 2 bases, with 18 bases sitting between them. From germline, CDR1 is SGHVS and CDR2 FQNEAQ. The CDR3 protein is CASSEIRGPRQETQYF. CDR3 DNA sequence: TGTGCCAGCAGCGAGATCAGGGGTCCGAGGCAAGAGACCCAGTACTTC.

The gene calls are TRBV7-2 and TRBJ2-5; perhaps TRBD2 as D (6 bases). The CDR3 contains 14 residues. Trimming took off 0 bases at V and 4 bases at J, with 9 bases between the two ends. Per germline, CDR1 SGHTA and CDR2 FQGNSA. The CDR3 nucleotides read TGTGCCAGCAGCTTAGCCGGAGGGGTAGAGACCCAGTACTTC. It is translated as CASSLAGGVETQYF.

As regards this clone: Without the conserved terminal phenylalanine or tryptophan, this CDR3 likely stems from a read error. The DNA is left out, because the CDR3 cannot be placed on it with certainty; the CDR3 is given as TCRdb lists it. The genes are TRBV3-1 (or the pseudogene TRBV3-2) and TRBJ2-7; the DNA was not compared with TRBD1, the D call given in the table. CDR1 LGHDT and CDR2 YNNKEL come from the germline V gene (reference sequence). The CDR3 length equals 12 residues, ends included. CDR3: CASSLAGTGHIL.

The CDR3 reads CASSYAPGTSGGPRSYNEQFF. In DNA, the CDR3 is TGTGCCAGCAGTTACGCCCCCGGGACTAGCGGGGGGCCACGCTCCTACAATGAGCAGTTCTTC. This sequence joins TRBV6-2 or TRBV6-3 and TRBJ2-1, with 15 nucleotides matching TRBD2. Germline V gene sequence: CDR1 MNHEY, CDR2 SVGEGT. With V trimmed by 2 bases and J by 0 bases, 11 bases remained unmatched. This CDR3 is 21 amino acids long.

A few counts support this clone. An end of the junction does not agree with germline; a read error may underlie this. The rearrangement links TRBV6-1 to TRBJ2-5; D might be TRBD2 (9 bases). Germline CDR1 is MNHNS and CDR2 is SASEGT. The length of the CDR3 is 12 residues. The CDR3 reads CASSEGTGTSHF. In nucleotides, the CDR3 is TGTGCCAGCAGTGAAGGGACAGGGACTAGCCACTTC.

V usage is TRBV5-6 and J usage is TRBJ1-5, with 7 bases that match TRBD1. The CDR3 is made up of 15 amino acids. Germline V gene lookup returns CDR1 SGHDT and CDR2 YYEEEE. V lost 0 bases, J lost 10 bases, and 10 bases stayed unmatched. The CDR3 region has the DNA TGTGCCAGCAGCTTGGCAAGTGTCAGGGGGGCTCCCCAGCATTTT. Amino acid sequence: CASSLASVRGAPQHF.

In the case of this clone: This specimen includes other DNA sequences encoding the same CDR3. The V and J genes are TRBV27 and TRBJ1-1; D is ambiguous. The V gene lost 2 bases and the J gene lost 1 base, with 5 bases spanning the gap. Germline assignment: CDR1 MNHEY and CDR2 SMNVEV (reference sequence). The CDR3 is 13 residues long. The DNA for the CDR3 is TGTGCCAGCAGTTTAAGAGAGAACACTGAAGCTTTCTTT. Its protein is CASSLRENTEAFF.

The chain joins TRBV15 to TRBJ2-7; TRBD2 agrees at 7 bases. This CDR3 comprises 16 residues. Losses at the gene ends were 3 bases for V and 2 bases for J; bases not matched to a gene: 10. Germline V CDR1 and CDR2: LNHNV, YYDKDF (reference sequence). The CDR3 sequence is CATSSGAGAGPYEQYF. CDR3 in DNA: TGTGCCACCAGCAGCGGGGCGGGAGCAGGCCCCTACGAGCAGTACTTC.

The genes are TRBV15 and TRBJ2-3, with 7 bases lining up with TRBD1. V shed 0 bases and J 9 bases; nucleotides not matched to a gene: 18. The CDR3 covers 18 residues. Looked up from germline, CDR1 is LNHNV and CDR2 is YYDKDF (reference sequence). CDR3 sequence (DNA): TGTGCCACCAGCAGAGAGGGTCTAGGGACAGTGAGCGAGGGGACGCAGTATTTT. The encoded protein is CATSREGLGTVSEGTQYF.

This CDR3 reads CASGGQGAWETQYF. As DNA, the CDR3 is TGCGCCAGCGGCGGACAGGGGGCTTGGGAGACCCAGTACTTC. The chain combines TRBV5-1 with TRBJ2-5; 11 bases map to TRBD1. V was pared by 7 bases and J by 5 bases, with 7 bases of the junction left unmatched. This CDR3 spans 14 amino acids. Germline loops: CDR1 SGHRS, CDR2 YFSETQ.

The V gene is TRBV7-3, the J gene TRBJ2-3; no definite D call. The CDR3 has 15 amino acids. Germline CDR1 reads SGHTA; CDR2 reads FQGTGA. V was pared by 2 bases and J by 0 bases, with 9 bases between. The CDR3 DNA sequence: TGTGCCAGCAGCTTAGGGCAGCTTAGCACAGATACGCAGTATTTT. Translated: CASSLGQLSTDTQYF.

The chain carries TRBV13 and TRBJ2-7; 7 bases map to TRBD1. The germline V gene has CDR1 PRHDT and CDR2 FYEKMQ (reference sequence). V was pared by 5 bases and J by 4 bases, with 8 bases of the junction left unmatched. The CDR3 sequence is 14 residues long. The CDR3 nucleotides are TGTGCCAGCAGCCATGGGACAGACACGTACGAGCAGTACTTC. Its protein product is CASSHGTDTYEQYF.

Here the CDR3 reads CSVAGYTEAFF. The CDR3 bases are TGCAGCGTTGCAGGGTACACTGAAGCTTTCTTT. The V gene is TRBV29-1, the J gene TRBJ1-1; a weak D match, TRBD1 (5 bases). This CDR3 has 11 residues. Trimming shortened V by 4 bases and J by 3 bases, and 6 bases separated the two germline ends. Looked up from germline, CDR1 is SQVTM and CDR2 is ANQGSEA.

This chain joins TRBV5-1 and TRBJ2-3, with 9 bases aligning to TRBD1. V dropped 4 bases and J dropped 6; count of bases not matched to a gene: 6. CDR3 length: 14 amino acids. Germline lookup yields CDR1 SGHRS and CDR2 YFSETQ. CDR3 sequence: CASSPTGGRDTQYF. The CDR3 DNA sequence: TGCGCCAGCAGCCCCACAGGGGGCAGGGATACGCAGTATTTT.

The CDR3 region is CASSAGTLIYEQYF. CDR3 nucleotides: TGTGCCAGCAGTGCCGGGACACTTATCTACGAGCAGTACTTC. This chain links TRBV6-2 or TRBV6-3 with TRBJ2-7; TRBD1 is a possible D gene (6 bases). V gave up 5 bases and J gave up 3 bases, with 14 bases separating them. CDR1 is MNHEY and CDR2 is SVGEGT in the germline V gene. The CDR3 consists of 14 residues.

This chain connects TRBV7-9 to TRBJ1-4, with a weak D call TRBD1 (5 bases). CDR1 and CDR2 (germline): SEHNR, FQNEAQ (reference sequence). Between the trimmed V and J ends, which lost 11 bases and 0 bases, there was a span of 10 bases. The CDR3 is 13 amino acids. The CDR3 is CAYRFATNEKLFF. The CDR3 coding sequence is TGTGCCTACAGGTTTGCAACTAATGAAAAACTGTTTTTT.

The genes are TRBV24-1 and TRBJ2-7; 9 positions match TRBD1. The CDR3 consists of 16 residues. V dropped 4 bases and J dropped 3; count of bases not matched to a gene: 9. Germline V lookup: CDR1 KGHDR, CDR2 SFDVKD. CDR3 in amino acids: CATSDQGQGKVYEQYF. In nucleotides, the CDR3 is TGTGCCACCAGTGACCAGGGACAGGGTAAGGTCTACGAGCAGTACTTC.

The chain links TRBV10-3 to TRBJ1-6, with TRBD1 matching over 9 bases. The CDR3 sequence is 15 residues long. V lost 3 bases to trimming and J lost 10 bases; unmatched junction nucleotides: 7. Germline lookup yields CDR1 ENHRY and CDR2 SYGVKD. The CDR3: CAISDPDRGGSPLHF. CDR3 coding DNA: TGTGCCATCAGTGACCCGGACAGGGGTGGGTCACCCCTCCACTTT.

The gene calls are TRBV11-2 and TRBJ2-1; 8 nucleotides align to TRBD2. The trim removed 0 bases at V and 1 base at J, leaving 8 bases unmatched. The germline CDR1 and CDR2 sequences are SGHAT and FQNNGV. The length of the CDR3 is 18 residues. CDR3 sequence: CASSLEGAGGPSYNEQFF. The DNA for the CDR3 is TGTGCCAGCAGCTTAGAGGGGGCGGGAGGTCCATCCTACAATGAGCAGTTCTTC.

The CDR3 region is CASSSRTDTEAFF. CDR3 in DNA: TGTGCCAGCAGCTCCCGGACAGACACTGAAGCTTTCTTT. The chain has TRBV9 and TRBJ1-1; D might be TRBD1 (6 bases). Trimming removed 4 bases from V and 3 bases from J, with 10 bases in between. Germline values: CDR1 SGDLS, CDR2 YYNGEE. The CDR3 extends over 13 amino acids. Using reference TRBV9 and TRBJ1-1 for the parts outside the CDR3, the full variable domain is DSGVTQTPKHLITATGQRVTLRCSPRSGDLSVYWYQQSLDQGLQFLIQYYNGEERAKGNILERFSAQQFPDLHSELNLSSLELGDSALYFCASSSRTDTEAFFGQGTRLTVV.

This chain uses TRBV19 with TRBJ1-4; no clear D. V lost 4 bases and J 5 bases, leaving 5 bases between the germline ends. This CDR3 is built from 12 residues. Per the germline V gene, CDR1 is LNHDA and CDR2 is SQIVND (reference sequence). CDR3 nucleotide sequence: TGTGCCAGTAGTAAGCTAAATGAAAAACTGTTTTTT. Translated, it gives CASSKLNEKLFF. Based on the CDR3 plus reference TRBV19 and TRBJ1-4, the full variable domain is DGGITQSPKYLFRKEGQNVTLSCEQNLNHDAMYWYRQDPGQGLRLIYYSQIVNDFQKGDIAEGYSVSREKKESFPLTVTSAQKNPTAFYLCASSKLNEKLFFGSGTQLSVL.

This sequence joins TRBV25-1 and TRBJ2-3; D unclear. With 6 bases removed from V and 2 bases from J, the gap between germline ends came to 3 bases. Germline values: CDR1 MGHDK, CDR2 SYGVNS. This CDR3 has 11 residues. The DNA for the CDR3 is TGTGCCAGCAGCTACACAGATACGCAGTATTTT. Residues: CASSYTDTQYF.

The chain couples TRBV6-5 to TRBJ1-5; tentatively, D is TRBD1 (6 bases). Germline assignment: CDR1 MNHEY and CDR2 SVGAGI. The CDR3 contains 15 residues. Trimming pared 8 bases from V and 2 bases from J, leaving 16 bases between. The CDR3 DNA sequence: TGTGCCAGCGGGATACAGGGCATTGGCAATCAGCCCCAGCATTTT. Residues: CASGIQGIGNQPQHF.

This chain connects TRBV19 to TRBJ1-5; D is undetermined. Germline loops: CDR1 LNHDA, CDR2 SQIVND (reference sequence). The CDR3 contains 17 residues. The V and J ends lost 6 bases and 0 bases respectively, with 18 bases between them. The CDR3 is CASSPIETFYSNQPQHF. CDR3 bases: TGTGCCAGTAGCCCAATCGAGACATTCTATAGCAATCAGCCCCAGCATTTT. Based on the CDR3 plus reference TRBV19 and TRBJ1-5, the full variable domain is DGGITQSPKYLFRKEGQNVTLSCEQNLNHDAMYWYRQDPGQGLRLIYYSQIVNDFQKGDIAEGYSVSREKKESFPLTVTSAQKNPTAFYLCASSPIETFYSNQPQHFGDGTRLSIL.

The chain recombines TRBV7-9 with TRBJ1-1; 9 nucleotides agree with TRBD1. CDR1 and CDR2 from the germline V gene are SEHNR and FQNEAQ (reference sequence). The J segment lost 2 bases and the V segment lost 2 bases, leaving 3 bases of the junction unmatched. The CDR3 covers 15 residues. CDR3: CASSLHRGLNTEAFF. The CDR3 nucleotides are TGTGCCAGCAGCTTACACAGGGGGCTTAACACTGAAGCTTTCTTT.

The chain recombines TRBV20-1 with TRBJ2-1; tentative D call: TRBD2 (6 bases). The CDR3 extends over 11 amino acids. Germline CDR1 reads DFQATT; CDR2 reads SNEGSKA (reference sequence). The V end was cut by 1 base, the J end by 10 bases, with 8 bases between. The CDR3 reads CSARAGAEQFF. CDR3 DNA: TGCAGTGCTAGAGCGGGAGCCGAGCAGTTCTTC.

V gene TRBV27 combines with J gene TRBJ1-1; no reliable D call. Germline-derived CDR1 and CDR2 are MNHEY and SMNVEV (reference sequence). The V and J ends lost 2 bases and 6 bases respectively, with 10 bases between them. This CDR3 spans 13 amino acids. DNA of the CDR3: TGTGCCAGCAGTTTACGGGGAGGTCCTGAAGCTTTCTTT. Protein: CASSLRGGPEAFF.

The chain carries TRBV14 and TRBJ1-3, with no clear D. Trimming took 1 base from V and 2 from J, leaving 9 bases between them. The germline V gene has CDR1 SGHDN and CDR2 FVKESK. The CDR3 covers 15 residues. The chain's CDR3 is CASSQVRGTGNTIYF. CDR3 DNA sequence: TGTGCCAGCAGCCAAGTAAGAGGGACTGGAAACACCATATATTTT.

CDR3 nucleotide sequence: TGTGCCAGCAGCTCCCCGGGACTAGCGGGGTCCTACAATGAGCAGTTCTTC. Its translation: CASSSPGLAGSYNEQFF. The chain couples TRBV5-6 to TRBJ2-1, with 13 bases fitting TRBD2. Germline V gene data show CDR1 as SGHDT and CDR2 as YYEEEE. V lost 3 bases, J lost 1 base, and 4 bases stayed unmatched. This CDR3 has 17 amino acids.